A single sample gave rise to the 20 T cell receptor beta chains below, sequenced in a study of CD8 T cells in ankylosing spondylitis. General study findings and limits: It appeared that ankylosing spondylitis blood was characterized by a TCR beta motif of several highly homologous variants.

TCRdb re-analysed the 5' RACE reads in MiXCR, keeping a single row per CDR3 protein. The sample includes about 390,000 distinct CDR3 sequences, approximately 20% of them seen just once. Their recognized antigens are unknown. The sequencing input was blood, either unsorted or a sorted T cell fraction (not recorded which). Receptor source: a male donor with ankylosing spondylitis.

This clonotype has a handful of counts. The chain uses TRBV28 and TRBJ2-1; 7 nucleotides line up with TRBD2. Germline V gene sequence: CDR1 MDHEN, CDR2 SYDVKM. V gave up 6 bases and J gave up 8 bases; unmatched junction bases: 13. The CDR3 is 15 residues long. CDR3 residues: CASRPGGEREHEQFF. In DNA, the CDR3 is TGTGCCAGCAGACCCGGCGGGGAGCGGGAACATGAGCAGTTCTTC. Combining the CDR3 with reference TRBV28 and TRBJ2-1 gives the whole variable domain DVKVTQSSRYLVKRTGEKVFLECVQDMDHENMFWYRQDPGLGLRLIYFSYDVKMKEKGDIPEGYSVSREKKERFSLILESASTNQTSMYLCASRPGGEREHEQFFGPGTRLTVL.

The chain uses TRBV10-3 and TRBJ2-2, with D unclear. CDR1 and CDR2 (germline): ENHRY, SYGVKD. This CDR3 spans 14 amino acids. Trimming shortened V by 10 bases and J by 0 bases, and 12 bases separated the two germline ends. CDR3 coding DNA: TGTGCCACCACGGACGGCGCGAACACCGGGGAGCTGTTTTTT. Encoded protein: CATTDGANTGELFF.

The chain is built from TRBV6-5 and TRBJ2-5; D unclear. From germline, CDR1 is MNHEY and CDR2 SVGAGI. V dropped 0 bases and J dropped 1 base, with 6 bases sitting between them. The CDR3 is 14 amino acids. CDR3 amino acids: CASSYSPAQETQYF. For the CDR3, the DNA is TGTGCCAGCAGTTACTCCCCGGCCCAAGAGACCCAGTACTTC.

The gene calls are TRBV4-2 and TRBJ2-1; 13 bases map to TRBD2. This CDR3 is 19 amino acids long. Germline CDR1 is LGHNA and CDR2 is YNFKEQ. V was clipped by 0 bases and J by 0 bases; unmatched bases: 5. The CDR3: CASSQEGTSGVSSYNEQFF. The CDR3, as DNA: TGTGCCAGCAGCCAAGAAGGGACTAGCGGGGTCAGCTCCTACAATGAGCAGTTCTTC.

This chain links TRBV6-2 or TRBV6-3 with TRBJ1-5; D possibly corresponds to TRBD1 (6 bases). CDR1 MNHEY and CDR2 SVGEGT come from the germline V gene. CDR3 length equals 15 residues. V gave up 0 bases and J gave up 9 bases, with 15 bases separating them. CDR3 residues: CASSYSRTAPGPQHF. DNA for the CDR3: TGTGCCAGCAGTTACTCCAGGACAGCACCAGGGCCCCAGCATTTT.

This clonotype was detected ten times or more. This chain uses TRBV10-2 with TRBJ2-2, with D possibly TRBD1 on 7 matching bases. Trimming shortened V by 7 bases and J by 3 bases, and 18 bases separated the two germline ends. CDR1 is WSHSY and CDR2 is SAAADI in the germline V gene. This CDR3 is 16 amino acids long. CDR3 nucleotides: TGCGCCAGCAAATGGGAACCCAGGGGGGACACCGGGGAGCTGTTTTTT. Translation: CASKWEPRGDTGELFF.

This clonotype was found many times. This chain uses TRBV5-1 with TRBJ2-3; no firm D call. Germline V lookup: CDR1 SGHRS, CDR2 YFSETQ. The length of the CDR3 is 14 residues. The ends were cut back, 0 bases at V and 3 bases at J, with 8 bases in the middle. The CDR3 region is CASSLASITDTQYF. In DNA, the CDR3 is TGCGCCAGCAGCTTGGCTTCGATTACAGATACGCAGTATTTT. Filled out from reference TRBV5-1 and TRBJ2-3, the complete variable domain reads KAGVTQTPRYLIKTRGQQVTLSCSPISGHRSVSWYQQTPGQGLQFLFEYFSETQRNKGNFPGRFSGRQFSNSRSEMNVSTLELGDSALYLCASSLASITDTQYFGPGTRLTVL.

The J gene is TRBJ1-2, the V gene TRBV7-6; TRBD1 is a possible D gene (5 bases). The germline gives CDR1 SGHVS, CDR2 FNYEAQ. The CDR3 totals 13 residues. V lost 4 bases and J lost 7, with 13 bases in between. The CDR3 spells CASSSWQGVGYTF. The CDR3, as DNA: TGTGCCAGCAGCTCGTGGCAAGGGGTTGGCTACACCTTC. Looking up the rest from reference TRBV7-6 and TRBJ1-2 gives the full variable domain: GAGVSQSPRYKVTKRGQDVALRCDPISGHVSLYWYRQALGQGPEFLTYFNYEAQQDKSGLPNDRFSAERPEGSISTLTIQRTEQRDSAMYRCASSSWQGVGYTFGSGTRLTVV.

This sequence joins TRBV5-1 and TRBJ1-4, with unresolved D. CDR1 is SGHRS, CDR2 YFSETQ, per germline. V lost 1 base and J lost 3, with 13 bases in between. The CDR3 totals 16 residues. CDR3 residues: CASSLPMGGANEKLFF. The CDR3, as DNA: TGCGCCAGCAGCTTGCCGATGGGAGGAGCTAATGAAAAACTGTTTTTT. Based on the CDR3 plus reference TRBV5-1 and TRBJ1-4, the full variable domain is KAGVTQTPRYLIKTRGQQVTLSCSPISGHRSVSWYQQTPGQGLQFLFEYFSETQRNKGNFPGRFSGRQFSNSRSEMNVSTLELGDSALYLCASSLPMGGANEKLFFGSGTQLSVL.

This clonotype occurred many times. The V gene is TRBV29-1, the J gene TRBJ2-2, with 9 bases fitting TRBD2. Germline CDR1 is SQVTM and CDR2 is ANQGSEA. This CDR3 has 14 residues. V lost 3 bases to trimming and J lost 7 bases; unmatched junction nucleotides: 6. CDR3 DNA sequence: TGCAGCGTTGACAGCGGGAGGCGGGGCGGGGAGCTGTTTTTT. Translating it yields CSVDSGRRGGELFF.

The V gene is TRBV11-3, the J gene TRBJ1-4, with D unresolved. Per the germline V gene, CDR1 is SGHNT and CDR2 is YENEEA. V gave up 5 bases and J gave up 7 bases, with 8 bases separating them. This CDR3 comprises 12 residues. CDR3 region: CASSGRSEKLFF. DNA of the CDR3: TGTGCCAGCAGCGGGCGGAGTGAAAAACTGTTTTTT.

The V call is TRBV15, the J call TRBJ1-4; D is unclear. V was cut by 0 bases and J by 0 bases, with 11 bases left in between. The germline V gene encodes CDR1 LNHNV and CDR2 YYDKDF (reference sequence). The CDR3 has 17 residues. This chain's CDR3 is CATSRELHTATNEKLFF. CDR3 bases: TGTGCCACCAGCAGAGAACTCCATACAGCAACTAATGAAAAACTGTTTTTT.

V is TRBV4-2 and J is TRBJ1-5; the D is unclear. Germline CDR1 is LGHNA and CDR2 is YNFKEQ. CDR3 length: 14 amino acids. V was trimmed by 0 bases and J by 4 bases, leaving 7 bases between them. The CDR3 loop is CASSQDRRNQPQHF. In DNA, the CDR3 is TGTGCCAGCAGCCAAGATCGGAGGAATCAGCCCCAGCATTTT.

This clonotype was picked up many times. The CDR3 here is CASSPFSGGYTF. The CDR3 DNA reads TGTGCCAGCAGTCCTTTCAGCGGAGGCTACACCTTC. The chain links TRBV27 to TRBJ1-2; D is uncertain. V lost 5 bases and J 8 bases, leaving 12 bases between the germline ends. CDR1 is MNHEY, CDR2 SMNVEV, per germline (reference sequence). The CDR3 spans 12 residues.

V and J are TRBV20-1 and TRBJ2-1; the match to TRBD2 covers 11 bases. The CDR3 is 14 residues long. Germline loops: CDR1 DFQATT, CDR2 SNEGSKA (reference sequence). CDR3 bases: TGCAGCGGCTGGGAACTAGCGGGAGTTAAGGAACAGTTCTTC. It is translated as CSGWELAGVKEQFF.

This sequence joins TRBV20-1 and TRBJ2-1; TRBD2 matches 9 bases. Germline loops: CDR1 DFQATT, CDR2 SNEGSKA (reference sequence). This CDR3 region has 13 residues. Trimming removed 5 bases from V and 4 bases from J; junction bases left unmatched: 3. The CDR3 DNA reads as TGCAGTGCTCCACTAGCGGGTTACAATGAGCAGTTCTTC. Translating it yields CSAPLAGYNEQFF.

The chain carries TRBV3-1 and TRBJ2-1; D call uncertain. This CDR3 is 12 amino acids long. V was shortened by 4 bases and J by 12 bases, with 13 bases between the two germline ends. CDR1 and CDR2 from the germline V gene are LGHDT and YNNKEL (reference sequence). CDR3: CASSLPGLGQFF. CDR3 in DNA: TGTGCCAGCAGCCTCCCTGGGCTGGGGCAGTTCTTC.

The chain uses TRBV5-1 and TRBJ2-1; the D is unclear. Germline lookup yields CDR1 SGHRS and CDR2 YFSETQ. The CDR3 has 15 residues. V gave up 9 bases and J gave up 4 bases, with 20 bases separating them. Here the CDR3 reads CATRSDPRLYNEQFF. The CDR3, as DNA: TGCGCCACCAGGAGCGACCCGCGATTATACAATGAGCAGTTCTTC.

A few counts support this clonotype. The CDR3 region has the DNA TGTGCCAGCAGCTCCACCACGGCGGGGTATACAGATACGCAGTATTTT. It yields the protein CASSSTTAGYTDTQYF. V usage is TRBV7-2 and J usage is TRBJ2-3; D is perhaps TRBD2 (6 bases). The CDR3 runs 16 residues. Trimming shortened V by 4 bases and J by 3 bases, and 17 bases separated the two germline ends. CDR1 is SGHTA, CDR2 FQGNSA, per germline.

This clonotype was counted only a few times. The genes are TRBV18 and TRBJ2-2; possibly TRBD1 for D (5 bases). From germline, CDR1 is KGHSH and CDR2 LQKENI. Trimming removed 4 bases at V and 4 bases at J, with 13 bases between. The CDR3 spans 15 residues. CDR3 amino acids: CASSQEQGFTGELFF. The CDR3 DNA reads TGTGCCAGCTCACAAGAGCAGGGATTCACCGGGGAGCTGTTTTTT.